This TCR beta chain comes out of a study of technical replicates of blood from a few donors (dated by TCRdb to about 2017). From the germline V gene, CDR1 is SQVTM and CDR2 is ANQGSEA. The trim is 3 bases for V and 1 base for J, with a gap of 6 bases between the germline ends. From the cysteine up to the phenylalanine, the CDR3 has a length of 12 residues. Only the CDR3 DNA is retained, 36 bases long and in frame from the first base. This clone was seen more than once but under ten times. Its antigen is unknown. No base quality values were provided; no much bigger clone lies one nucleotide off. Library method: the immunoSEQ multiplex PCR assay. In its TCRdb copy, this immuneACCESS table keeps in-frame sequences only and misses some clones. Where compared with another copy, unresolved V genes explain less than half of these, and the others have no known cause. The sample records under 100,000 clones, around 85% of which are singletons. The ten largest account for approximately 5% of the sample.

This TCR derives from a human donor in good health. Some clones in this sample may be carry-over from other donors' samples. Sequencing used PBMCs. The sequence joins TRBV29-1 to TRBJ1-1, with the D segment identity uncertain. CDR3 protein: CSVDRGNTEAFF. The DNA is TGCAGCGTTGATCGGGGGAACACTGAAGCTTTCTTT. The reference TRBV29-1 and TRBJ1-1 proteins fill in what lies around the CDR3, so the full variable domain reads SAVISQKPSRDICQRGTSLTIQCQVDSQVTMMFWYRQQPGQSLTLIATANQGSEATYESGFVIDKFPISRPNLTFSTLTVSNMSPEDSSIYLCSVDRGNTEAFFGQGTRLTVV.